These T cell receptor beta chains were read from a single sample in a study of CD8+ T cells in alopecia areata. Clones were sequenced by immunoSEQ multiplex PCR, and TCRdb holds only the in-frame ones, with some missing. There are roughly 200,000 clones in the sample; about 55% occur only once, and 10% to 13% lies in the top ten. This material consisted of CD8+ T cells sorted from blood, taken at week 24, from a patient treated with tofacitinib. These TCRs come from a human donor with alopecia areata. Both conserved end residues are part of each CDR3. A D gene is named only where the DNA matches it firmly. The listing skips clone size in some rows; elsewhere it reads once, few, many or a size class.

d_call: -; j_call: TRBJ1-1; v_call: TRBV18; clone_size: few; cdr3_aa: CASSLGGVITEAFF; cdr3_nt: TGTGCCAGCTCATTGGGGGGCGTGATAACTGAAGCTTTCTTT
d_call: -; j_call: TRBJ2-7; v_call: TRBV27; clone_size: few; cdr3_aa: CASSREDGGVGEQYF; cdr3_nt: TGTGCCAGCAGTCGCGAGGACGGTGGGGTGGGGGAGCAGTACTTC
d_call: TRBD2; j_call: TRBJ2-1; v_call: TRBV29-1; clone_size: few; cdr3_aa: CSILAGGNEQFF; cdr3_nt: TGCAGTATACTAGCGGGGGGGAATGAGCAGTTCTTC
d_call: -; j_call: TRBJ2-3; v_call: TRBV10-3; clone_size: -; cdr3_aa: CAISEPAGRLGTDTQYF; cdr3_nt: TGTGCCATCAGTGAGCCGGCGGGGCGACTAGGCACAGATACGCAGTATTTT
d_call: -; j_call: TRBJ1-2; v_call: TRBV21-1; clone_size: -; cdr3_aa: CASSNGRLIEGGYTF; cdr3_nt: TGTGCCAGCAGCAACGGCAGGCTGATTGAAGGTGGCTACACCTTC
d_call: -; j_call: TRBJ1-1; v_call: TRBV6-1; clone_size: -; cdr3_aa: CASNPTGANTEAFF; cdr3_nt: TGTGCCAGCAATCCCACAGGCGCGAACACTGAAGCTTTCTTT
d_call: -; j_call: TRBJ1-2; v_call: TRBV29-1; clone_size: -; cdr3_aa: CSVVGGREQGYTF; cdr3_nt: TGCAGCGTTGTCGGGGGTAGGGAACAAGGCTACACCTTC
d_call: -; j_call: TRBJ2-1; v_call: TRBV30; clone_size: -; cdr3_aa: CAWVLNNEQFF; cdr3_nt: TGTGCCTGGGTCCTTAACAATGAGCAGTTCTTC
d_call: TRBD1; j_call: TRBJ1-2; v_call: TRBV7-3; clone_size: once; cdr3_aa: CASSITRTGVYGYTF; cdr3_nt: TGTGCCAGCAGCATTACCCGGACAGGGGTCTATGGCTACACCTTC
d_call: -; j_call: TRBJ2-1; v_call: TRBV7-7; clone_size: once; cdr3_aa: CASSPGGGGINEQFF; cdr3_nt: TGTGCCAGCAGCCCAGGAGGGGGTGGCATCAATGAGCAGTTCTTC
d_call: -; j_call: TRBJ1-2; v_call: TRBV30; clone_size: -; cdr3_aa: CAWSGTGGGLGYGYTF; cdr3_nt: TGTGCCTGGAGTGGGACCGGGGGGGGACTCGGCTATGGCTACACCTTC
d_call: -; j_call: TRBJ1-6; v_call: TRBV30; clone_size: -; cdr3_aa: CAWRSGSPLHF; cdr3_nt: TGTGCCTGGAGGTCTGGCTCACCCCTCCACTTT
d_call: -; j_call: TRBJ2-7; v_call: TRBV11-2; clone_size: few; cdr3_aa: CASSLGDYEQYF; cdr3_nt: TGTGCCAGCAGCTTAGGCGACTACGAGCAGTACTTC